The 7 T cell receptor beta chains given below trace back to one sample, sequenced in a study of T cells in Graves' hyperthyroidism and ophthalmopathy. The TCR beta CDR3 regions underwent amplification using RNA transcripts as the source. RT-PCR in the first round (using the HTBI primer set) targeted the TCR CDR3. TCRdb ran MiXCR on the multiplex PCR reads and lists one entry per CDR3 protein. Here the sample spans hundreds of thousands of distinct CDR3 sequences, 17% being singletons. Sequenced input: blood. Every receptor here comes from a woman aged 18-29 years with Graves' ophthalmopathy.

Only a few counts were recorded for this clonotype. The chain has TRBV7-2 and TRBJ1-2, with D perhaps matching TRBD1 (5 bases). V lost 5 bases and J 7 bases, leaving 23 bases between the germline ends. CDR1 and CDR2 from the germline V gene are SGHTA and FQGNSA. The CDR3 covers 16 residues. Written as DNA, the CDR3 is TGTGCCAGCAGCCTCAACCCGGGACGGGGAATGGGTGGCTACACCTTC. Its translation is CASSLNPGRGMGGYTF.

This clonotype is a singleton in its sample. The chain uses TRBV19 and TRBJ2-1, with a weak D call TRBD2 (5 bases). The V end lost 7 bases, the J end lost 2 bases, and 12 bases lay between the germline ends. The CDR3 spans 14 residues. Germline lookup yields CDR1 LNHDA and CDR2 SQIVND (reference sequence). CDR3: CASMGGLTYNEQFF. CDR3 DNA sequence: TGTGCCAGTATGGGCGGGTTAACCTACAATGAGCAGTTCTTC.

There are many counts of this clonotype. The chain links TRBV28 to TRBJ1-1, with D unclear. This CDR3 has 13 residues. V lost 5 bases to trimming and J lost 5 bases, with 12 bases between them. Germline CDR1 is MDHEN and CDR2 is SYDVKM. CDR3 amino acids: CASSGPRLTEAFF. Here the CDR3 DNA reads TGTGCCAGCAGTGGTCCTCGATTGACTGAAGCTTTCTTT.

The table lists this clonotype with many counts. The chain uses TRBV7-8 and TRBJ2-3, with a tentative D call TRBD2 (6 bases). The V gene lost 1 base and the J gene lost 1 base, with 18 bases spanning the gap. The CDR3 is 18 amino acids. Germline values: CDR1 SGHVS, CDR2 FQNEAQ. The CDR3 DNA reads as TGTGCCAGCAGCTTAGGACTAGTTTCTGAGTTGGGCACAGATACGCAGTATTTT. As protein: CASSLGLVSELGTDTQYF.

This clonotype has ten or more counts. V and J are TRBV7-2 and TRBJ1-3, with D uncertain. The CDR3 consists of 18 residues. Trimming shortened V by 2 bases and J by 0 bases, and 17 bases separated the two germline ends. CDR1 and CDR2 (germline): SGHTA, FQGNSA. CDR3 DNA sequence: TGTGCCAGCAGCTTAAGTAGAAGGGCCGCTTCCTCTGGAAACACCATATATTTT. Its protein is CASSLSRRAASSGNTIYF.

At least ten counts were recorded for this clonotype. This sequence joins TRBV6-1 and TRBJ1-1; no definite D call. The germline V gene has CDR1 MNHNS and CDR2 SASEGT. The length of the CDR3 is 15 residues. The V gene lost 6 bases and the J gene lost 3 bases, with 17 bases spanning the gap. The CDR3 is CASRQSRRKDTEAFF. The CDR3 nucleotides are TGTGCCAGCAGACAAAGTAGGAGAAAGGACACTGAAGCTTTCTTT.

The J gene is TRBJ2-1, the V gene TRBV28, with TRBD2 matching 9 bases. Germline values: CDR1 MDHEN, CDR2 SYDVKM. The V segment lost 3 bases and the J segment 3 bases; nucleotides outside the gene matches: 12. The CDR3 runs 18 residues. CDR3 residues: CASSLGHGREGRYNEQFF. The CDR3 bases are TGTGCCAGCAGTTTGGGGCATGGGCGGGAGGGCCGCTACAATGAGCAGTTCTTC.